The rows below give T cell receptor beta chains drawn from one sample of a study of shared clonotypes between healthy human individuals. Sequencing was performed with immunoSEQ multiplex PCR; in TCRdb, only in-frame clones are kept and a portion is missing. Among about 2.3 million clones listed, just over 90% were seen once. The sequencing sample was made of naive CD4+ T cells from PBMCs. Receptor source: a man aged 18 to 30 in good health. Some clones in this sample may be carry-over from other donors' samples. CDR3s include the opening cysteine and the closing phenylalanine or tryptophan. D genes are given only for firm matches. Size tells how often a clone was seen (once, few, many) or the class of an expanded clone, and some rows leave it out.

TRBD1	TRBV6-6	TRBJ1-1	NA	TGTGCCAGCACCGCAGACAGGGGGAACACTGAAGCTTTCTTT	CASTADRGNTEAFF
TRBD2	TRBV7-3	TRBJ2-1	once	TGTGCCAGCAGCTCAGCGGGAGGGCACTACAATGAGCAGTTCTTC	CASSSAGGHYNEQFF
TRBD1	TRBV28	TRBJ2-5	NA	TGTGCCAGCAGGGTGACAGGGGCCCAAGAGACCCAGTACTTC	CASRVTGAQETQYF
TRBD1	TRBV6-4	TRBJ2-3	NA	TGTGCCAGCTCCCAATCACCGGGACAGGGTACGCCAGATACGCAGTATTTT	CASSQSPGQGTPDTQYF
NA	TRBV29-1	TRBJ2-7	once	TGCAGCGTTGGCGGAGGAAACTCCTACGAGCAGTACTTC	CSVGGGNSYEQYF
TRBD1	TRBV28	TRBJ2-1	NA	TGTGCCAGCAGTCCCAATTACTTCCGTCGGACAGGGGGATCCTACAATGAGCAGTTCTTC	CASSPNYFRRTGGSYNEQFF
TRBD1	TRBV23-1	TRBJ2-1	NA	TGCGCCAGTCTCAACGATACAGGGGGCATTTTCCTTGAGCAGTTCTTC	CASLNDTGGIFLEQFF
TRBD2	TRBV18	TRBJ2-5	NA	TGTGCCAGCTCACTAATACTAGCGGGAGCAATAGAGACCCAGTACTTC	CASSLILAGAIETQYF
NA	TRBV29-1	TRBJ1-2	few	TGCAGCGTTGAGCGAGGCAGCGACTACACCTTC	CSVERGSDYTF
TRBD2	TRBV28	TRBJ2-7	NA	TGTGCCAGCAGGGTGTATAGCGGGAACTCCTACGAGCAGTACTTC	CASRVYSGNSYEQYF
NA	TRBV19	TRBJ2-5	NA	TGTGCCAGTAGTAATAGTCGGGGACCCGGGGAGACCCAGTACTTC	CASSNSRGPGETQYF
NA	TRBV7-9	TRBJ2-5	NA	TGTGCCAGCAGCTTAGACCTACTAGTAGAGACCCAGTACTTC	CASSLDLLVETQYF
NA	TRBV9	TRBJ2-7	NA	TGTGCCAGCAGCCCCCGTCTACGGGACAATTTTGCCGAGCAGTACTTC	CASSPRLRDNFAEQYF
NA	TRBV30	TRBJ2-7	NA	TGTGCCTGGAGTACTGAGGGAGGGCAGTACTTC	CAWSTEGGQYF
NA	TRBV7-2	TRBJ1-5	NA	TGTGCCAGCAGCCCCCGTGTGGGACTCAATCAGCCCCAGCATTTT	CASSPRVGLNQPQHF
NA	TRBV4-1	TRBJ1-5	few	TGCGCCAGCAGCCAACCTGGGGCGCTTCAGCCCCAGCATTTT	CASSQPGALQPQHF
NA	TRBV30	TRBJ1-1	NA	TGTGCCTGGAGTGTGGGTCAAAACACTGAAGCTTTCTTT	CAWSVGQNTEAFF
TRBD1	TRBV29-1	TRBJ2-5	NA	TGCAGCGTTCGGGTGGGGGCGCCCCAGGGGGCCCAGTACTTC	CSVRVGAPQGAQYF
TRBD2	TRBV19	TRBJ2-7	NA	TGTGCCAGTAGTATAGGCAGGGTCAGGTCGACTAGCGGATACGAGCAGTACTTC	CASSIGRVRSTSGYEQYF
NA	TRBV28	TRBJ2-5	NA	TGTGCCAGCGACAGCTTCCAAGAGACCCAGTACTTC	CASDSFQETQYF
NA	TRBV4-2	TRBJ2-7	NA	TGTGCCAGCAGCCCCCGTGATAGGGCAGGGGACTACGCGGGGCAGTACTTC	CASSPRDRAGDYAGQYF
TRBD1	TRBV6-6	TRBJ1-1	NA	TGTGCCAGCAGTTTTTCGACAGGGAGGGGTCCTGAAGCTTTCTTT	CASSFSTGRGPEAFF
TRBD2	TRBV2	TRBJ2-1	NA	TGTGCCAGCATCCCGGGACTAGCGACCTCCTACAATGAGCAGTTCTTC	CASIPGLATSYNEQFF
NA	TRBV28	TRBJ2-1	NA	TGTGCCACCTACTGGGGGGTGAAAAATGAGCAGTTCTTC	CATYWGVKNEQFF
NA	TRBV5-1	TRBJ1-3	NA	TGCGCCAGCAGCAGTTCTCCCGGCTCTGGAAACACCATATATTTT	CASSSSPGSGNTIYF
TRBD1	TRBV7-2	TRBJ2-7	NA	TGTGCCAGCAGCAGCCGGTGGGGACAGGGGTACGAGCAGTACTTC	CASSSRWGQGYEQYF
TRBD1	TRBV5-1	TRBJ1-2	NA	TGCGCCAGCAGCCCTCAACAGGGGGCTGGGTATGGCTACACCTTC	CASSPQQGAGYGYTF
NA	TRBV7-2	TRBJ1-2	NA	TGTGCCAGCAGCCCCCAACCCCGGGGGGCTAACTATGGCTACACCTTC	CASSPQPRGANYGYTF
TRBD2	TRBV27	TRBJ2-7	NA	TGTGCCAGCAGCCCAACCCAGTGGGAGGGCTCCTACGAGCAGTACTTC	CASSPTQWEGSYEQYF
NA	TRBV6-1	TRBJ2-7	NA	TGTGCCAGCAGTGAAGCACTGGCCGCCTACGAGCAGTACTTC	CASSEALAAYEQYF
NA	TRBV6-4	TRBJ1-1	NA	TGTGCCAGCAGTGCTCGGGGGAACACTGAAGCTTTCTTT	CASSARGNTEAFF
NA	TRBV27	TRBJ1-1	NA	TGTGCCAGCAGCCCGGTGGGGGGCTGGGGGGACACTGAAGCTTTCTTT	CASSPVGGWGDTEAFF
NA	TRBV6-1	TRBJ1-5	NA	TGTGCCAGCAGCCTTACTGCCCCCCAGCATTTT	CASSLTAPQHF
TRBD1	TRBV28	TRBJ2-1	NA	TGTGCCAGCAGTAGACAGGGGACTTACAATGAGCAGTTCTTC	CASSRQGTYNEQFF
TRBD2	TRBV18	TRBJ2-1	NA	TGTGCCAGCTCACCACGGCGGGAGGGTGTTGAGCAGTTCTTC	CASSPRREGVEQFF
NA	TRBV7-2	TRBJ2-1	NA	TGTGCCAGCAGCTTAGACTCCCGCTCCTACAATGAGCAGTTCTTC	CASSLDSRSYNEQFF
TRBD2	TRBV25-1	TRBJ2-1	NA	TGTGCCAGCCAAGGGACTAGCGGGAGCCAAATAACCTACAATGAGCAGTTCTTC	CASQGTSGSQITYNEQFF
NA	TRBV5-1	TRBJ2-3	NA	TGCGCCAGCAGCCTCCGTCGAGCGTCCTCAAATGTTGGCCGCACAGATACGCAGTATTTT	CASSLRRASSNVGRTDTQYF
NA	TRBV4-3	TRBJ1-1	NA	TGCGCCAGCAGCCAAGACAGGGTTCGAGCTTTCTTT	CASSQDRVRAFF
TRBD1	TRBV19	TRBJ2-1	NA	TGTGCCAGCCGGGGTAGGACAGGGGATAGTTACAATGAGCAGTTCTTC	CASRGRTGDSYNEQFF
NA	TRBV7-2	TRBJ2-5	once	TGTGCCAGCACCCTGACGGAGGAGACCCAGTACTTC	CASTLTEETQYF
NA	TRBV2	TRBJ2-5	NA	TGTGCCAGCAGCGGACAGCGAATTCAAGAGACCCAGTACTTC	CASSGQRIQETQYF
TRBD2	TRBV29-1	TRBJ2-7	NA	TGCAGCGTCCGGACTAGCGGGAGAGGGACCGAGCAGTACTTC	CSVRTSGRGTEQYF
NA	TRBV18	TRBJ2-5	NA	TGTGCCAGCTCAAGGGGCGGAGTTCCCGTGGAGACCCAGTACTTC	CASSRGGVPVETQYF